The rows below give T cell receptor beta chains drawn from one sample of a study of cytomegalovirus exposure and HLA in healthy donors. Produced via immunoSEQ multiplex PCR; TCRdb's table is partial and in-frame only. Altogether 120,000 to 150,000 clones are present, around 79% being singletons, with the ten largest covering 6.5% to 8%. The specimen sequenced was PBMCs. Every receptor here comes from a woman aged 40 to 49 in good health and CMV-seropositive. The CDR3 runs from the conserved cysteine through the conserved F or W. A D gene is named only where the DNA matches it firmly. Size is omitted from some rows. Given values are once, few, many or a class for expanded clones.

v_call: TRBV6-5; clone_size: -; j_call: TRBJ2-1; d_call: TRBD1; cdr3_aa: CASRTGPYNEQFF; cdr3_nt: TGTGCCAGCAGGACAGGGCCATACAATGAGCAGTTCTTC
v_call: TRBV5-4; clone_size: -; j_call: TRBJ2-3; d_call: -; cdr3_aa: CASSSDYFGDTQYF; cdr3_nt: TGTGCCAGCAGCTCGGACTACTTCGGAGATACGCAGTATTTT
v_call: TRBV4-1; clone_size: -; j_call: TRBJ1-4; d_call: -; cdr3_aa: CASSQGGRFTTNEKLFF; cdr3_nt: TGCGCCAGCAGCCAAGGTGGTAGATTTACAACTAATGAAAAACTGTTTTTT
v_call: TRBV5-1; clone_size: -; j_call: TRBJ2-3; d_call: TRBD2; cdr3_aa: CASSLGGSSGGSTDTQYF; cdr3_nt: TGCGCCAGCAGCTTGGGGGGGAGTAGCGGGGGAAGCACAGATACGCAGTATTTT
v_call: TRBV6-1; clone_size: few; j_call: TRBJ1-1; d_call: -; cdr3_aa: CASRLLGGNTEAFF; cdr3_nt: TGTGCCAGCAGATTACTCGGCGGCAACACTGAAGCTTTCTTT
v_call: TRBV13; clone_size: -; j_call: TRBJ2-1; d_call: TRBD2; cdr3_aa: CASSPRLAYNEQFF; cdr3_nt: TGTGCCAGCAGCCCCCGACTAGCTTACAATGAGCAGTTCTTC
v_call: TRBV20-1; clone_size: once; j_call: TRBJ1-1; d_call: -; cdr3_aa: CSAPRGDKAFF; cdr3_nt: TGCAGTGCCCCCAGGGGAGATAAGGCTTTCTTT
v_call: TRBV7-3; clone_size: -; j_call: TRBJ2-2; d_call: -; cdr3_aa: CASSSRGTGELFF; cdr3_nt: TGTGCCAGCAGTTCCAGGGGCACCGGGGAGCTGTTTTTT
v_call: TRBV6-5; clone_size: few; j_call: TRBJ2-7; d_call: TRBD1; cdr3_aa: CASRRTGANEQYF; cdr3_nt: TGTGCCAGCAGGAGGACAGGGGCGAACGAGCAGTACTTC
v_call: TRBV7-9; clone_size: few; j_call: TRBJ2-7; d_call: TRBD1; cdr3_aa: CSSSPQTGNDSYEQYF; cdr3_nt: TGTTCCAGCAGCCCACAGACAGGGAACGACTCCTACGAGCAGTACTTC
v_call: TRBV2; clone_size: -; j_call: TRBJ2-5; d_call: TRBD1; cdr3_aa: CASSGMPGTGKETQYF; cdr3_nt: TGTGCCAGCAGTGGGATGCCCGGGACAGGGAAAGAGACCCAGTACTTC
v_call: TRBV4-1; clone_size: -; j_call: TRBJ2-1; d_call: TRBD1; cdr3_aa: CASRDRGPYNEQFF; cdr3_nt: TGCGCCAGCAGGGACAGGGGGCCGTACAATGAGCAGTTCTTC
v_call: TRBV7-9; clone_size: once; j_call: TRBJ1-2; d_call: TRBD1; cdr3_aa: CASSLDREYGYTF; cdr3_nt: TGTGCCAGCAGCCTGGACAGGGAGTATGGCTACACCTTC
v_call: TRBV11-3; clone_size: once; j_call: TRBJ2-3; d_call: TRBD1; cdr3_aa: CASSLLSQGVVDTQYF; cdr3_nt: TGTGCCAGCAGCCTCTTGAGTCAGGGGGTAGTAGATACGCAGTATTTT
v_call: TRBV27; clone_size: -; j_call: TRBJ2-3; d_call: TRBD1; cdr3_aa: CASSLGQGREDTQYF; cdr3_nt: TGTGCCAGCAGTTTGGGACAGGGGAGGGAAGATACGCAGTATTTT
v_call: TRBV7-9; clone_size: few; j_call: TRBJ1-2; d_call: -; cdr3_aa: CASSFRESAYGYTF; cdr3_nt: TGTGCCAGCAGCTTCCGGGAGAGTGCCTATGGCTACACCTTC
v_call: TRBV5-4; clone_size: once; j_call: TRBJ2-1; d_call: TRBD2; cdr3_aa: CASSSYLGGNNEQFF; cdr3_nt: TGTGCCAGCAGCTCCTACCTGGGAGGGAACAATGAGCAGTTCTTC
v_call: TRBV19; clone_size: -; j_call: TRBJ2-5; d_call: -; cdr3_aa: CASSTSGTAETQYF; cdr3_nt: TGTGCCAGTAGTACTTCCGGGACTGCGGAGACCCAGTACTTC
v_call: TRBV5-6; clone_size: -; j_call: TRBJ1-3; d_call: -; cdr3_aa: CASSPPRGPGNTIYF; cdr3_nt: TGTGCCAGCAGCCCGCCCCGAGGTCCTGGAAACACCATATATTTT
v_call: TRBV27; clone_size: -; j_call: TRBJ2-5; d_call: TRBD1; cdr3_aa: CASSVLGQGLRETQYF; cdr3_nt: TGTGCCAGCAGTGTTCTGGGACAGGGGCTGAGGGAGACCCAGTACTTC
v_call: TRBV7-9; clone_size: -; j_call: TRBJ1-6; d_call: TRBD1; cdr3_aa: CASSLDRGLNSPLHF; cdr3_nt: TGTGCCAGCAGCTTAGACAGGGGGCTTAATTCACCCCTCCACTTT
v_call: TRBV6-5; clone_size: few; j_call: TRBJ2-5; d_call: -; cdr3_aa: CASSPFRGQETQYF; cdr3_nt: TGTGCCAGCAGTCCCTTTCGGGGGCAAGAGACCCAGTACTTC
v_call: TRBV25-1; clone_size: -; j_call: TRBJ1-4; d_call: TRBD1; cdr3_aa: CASSETRDRVGEKLFF; cdr3_nt: TGTGCCAGCAGTGAAACCCGGGACAGGGTTGGTGAAAAACTGTTTTTT
v_call: TRBV5-5; clone_size: -; j_call: TRBJ2-5; d_call: -; cdr3_aa: CASSLMGTTARGGETQYF; cdr3_nt: TGTGCCAGCAGCTTGATGGGAACGACGGCCAGAGGAGGAGAGACCCAGTACTTC
v_call: TRBV6-6; clone_size: -; j_call: TRBJ2-7; d_call: -; cdr3_aa: CASSYSRGQSTYEQYF; cdr3_nt: TGTGCCAGCAGTTACTCTCGTGGACAGAGTACCTACGAGCAGTACTTC
v_call: TRBV5-1; clone_size: few; j_call: TRBJ1-4; d_call: -; cdr3_aa: CASSPGEKLFF; cdr3_nt: TGCGCCAGCAGCCCAGGGGAAAAACTGTTTTTT
v_call: TRBV5-5; clone_size: -; j_call: TRBJ2-7; d_call: -; cdr3_aa: CASSPLGGTSNYEQYF; cdr3_nt: TGTGCCAGCAGCCCCCTGGGAGGGACATCAAACTACGAGCAGTACTTC
v_call: TRBV10-3; clone_size: few; j_call: TRBJ2-2; d_call: TRBD2; cdr3_aa: CAISEPSGGYGELFF; cdr3_nt: TGTGCCATCAGTGAACCTAGCGGGGGGTACGGGGAGCTGTTTTTT
v_call: TRBV4-1; clone_size: -; j_call: TRBJ1-1; d_call: -; cdr3_aa: CASSQEGEGPNTEVFF; cdr3_nt: TGCGCCAGCAGCCAAGAAGGGGAGGGGCCTAACACTGAAGTTTTCTTT
v_call: TRBV19; clone_size: -; j_call: TRBJ2-7; d_call: -; cdr3_aa: CASSPTTGATYEQYF; cdr3_nt: TGTGCCAGTAGCCCTACAACTGGGGCTACCTACGAGCAGTACTTC
v_call: TRBV2; clone_size: -; j_call: TRBJ1-6; d_call: -; cdr3_aa: CASSGRQLNSPLHF; cdr3_nt: TGTGCCAGCAGTGGTCGACAGCTTAATTCACCCCTCCACTTT
v_call: TRBV9; clone_size: few; j_call: TRBJ1-1; d_call: TRBD1; cdr3_aa: CASSPRQGIVSEAFF; cdr3_nt: TGTGCCAGCAGCCCACGACAGGGAATAGTCTCTGAAGCTTTCTTT